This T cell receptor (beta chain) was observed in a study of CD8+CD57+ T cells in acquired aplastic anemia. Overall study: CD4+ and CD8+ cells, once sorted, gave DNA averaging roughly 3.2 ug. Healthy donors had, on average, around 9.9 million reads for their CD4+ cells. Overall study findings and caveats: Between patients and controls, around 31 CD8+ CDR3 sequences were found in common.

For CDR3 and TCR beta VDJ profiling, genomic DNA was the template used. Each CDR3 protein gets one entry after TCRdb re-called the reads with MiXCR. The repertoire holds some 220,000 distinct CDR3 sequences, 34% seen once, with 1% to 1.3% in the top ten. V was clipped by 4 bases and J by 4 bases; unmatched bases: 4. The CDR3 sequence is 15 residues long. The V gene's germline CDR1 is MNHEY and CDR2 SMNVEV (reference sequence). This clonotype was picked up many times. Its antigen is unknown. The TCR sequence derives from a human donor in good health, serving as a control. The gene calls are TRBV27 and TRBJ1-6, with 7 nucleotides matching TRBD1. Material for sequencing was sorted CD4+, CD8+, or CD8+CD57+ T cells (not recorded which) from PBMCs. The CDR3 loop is CASSSNRGYNSPLHF. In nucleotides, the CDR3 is TGTGCCAGCAGTTCGAACAGGGGTTATAATTCACCCCTCCACTTT.